This passage covers 21 T cell receptor beta chains from one sample sequenced in a study of identical twins. TCRdb itself ran the 5' RACE reads through MiXCR, one entry per CDR3 protein. The sample contains about 480,000 distinct CDR3 sequences, approximately 15% of which appear only once. These same records also appear under a second study, on yellow fever vaccine responses in identical twins.

Sequences were obtained from CD4+ T cells sorted from blood. These receptors all stem from a woman aged 18-30 years in good health.

This clonotype came up a few times. The chain combines TRBV6-6 with TRBJ2-5; possibly TRBD1 or TRBD2 for D (5 bases each). Trimming took 5 bases from V and 6 from J, leaving 13 bases between them. CDR3 length: 13 amino acids. CDR1 and CDR2 (germline): MNHNY, SVGAGI (reference sequence). The CDR3 DNA reads as TGTGCCAGCAGTAGAAGCAGGGAGAAGACCCAGTACTTC. Protein product: CASSRSREKTQYF.

The V gene is TRBV12-3 or TRBV12-4, the J gene TRBJ2-4; TRBD1 is a possible D gene (6 bases). The CDR3 has 16 residues. Trimming shortened V by 4 bases and J by 0 bases, and 13 bases separated the two germline ends. The chain's CDR3 is CASSSSGVLAKNIQYF. In DNA, the CDR3 is TGTGCCAGCAGTTCCTCAGGGGTCCTAGCCAAAAACATTCAGTACTTC.

The J gene is TRBJ2-5, the V gene TRBV29-1; possibly TRBD2 for D (5 bases). The CDR3 totals 14 residues. Looked up from germline, CDR1 is SQVTM and CDR2 is ANQGSEA. Trimming shortened V by 1 base and J by 5 bases, and 14 bases separated the two germline ends. This CDR3 is CSVEVKGAWETQYF. In nucleotides, the CDR3 is TGCAGCGTTGAAGTTAAGGGAGCGTGGGAGACCCAGTACTTC.

This clonotype was observed a few times. V gene TRBV20-1 combines with J gene TRBJ2-2, with D hard to call. CDR1 DFQATT and CDR2 SNEGSKA come from the germline V gene (reference sequence). V was trimmed by 0 bases and J by 6 bases, leaving 8 bases between them. The CDR3 consists of 13 residues. This CDR3 reads CSARDPPPGELFF. The CDR3, as DNA: TGCAGTGCTAGAGATCCCCCCCCCGGGGAGCTGTTTTTT.

This clonotype was seen ten or more times. The J gene is TRBJ2-2, the V gene TRBV12-3 or TRBV12-4, with 9 bases fitting TRBD1. The CDR3 contains 15 residues. The trim removed 5 bases at V and 7 bases at J, leaving 8 bases unmatched. This chain's CDR3 is CASSRNTGGNGELFF. The CDR3 DNA is TGTGCCAGCAGTCGGAACACAGGGGGCAACGGGGAGCTGTTTTTT.

This clonotype has only a few counts. The CDR3 here is CASSLTGYLYF. CDR3 DNA: TGTGCCAGCAGTCTCACAGGGTATCTGTACTTC. The rearrangement joins TRBV28 to TRBJ2-7; perhaps TRBD1 as D (6 bases). The CDR3 is 11 amino acids. V lost 5 bases to trimming and J lost 12 bases, with 14 bases between them. The germline V gene has CDR1 MDHEN and CDR2 SYDVKM.

This clonotype was seen only a few times. The V gene is TRBV12-3 or TRBV12-4, the J gene TRBJ2-4; unclear D gene. This CDR3 contains 11 residues. V was cut by 1 base and J by 7 bases, with 2 bases left in between. The CDR3 is CASSLGNIQYF. The CDR3, as DNA: TGTGCCAGCAGTTTAGGGAACATTCAGTACTTC.

V gene TRBV7-2 combines with J gene TRBJ2-7; TRBD2 might be the D (6 bases). The CDR3 totals 15 residues. Trimming removed 4 bases from V and 0 bases from J, with 13 bases in between. In germline, CDR1 is SGHTA, CDR2 FQGNSA. This chain's CDR3 is CASSSTAGISYEQYF. CDR3 in DNA: TGTGCCAGCAGCTCTACGGCGGGAATCTCCTACGAGCAGTACTTC. Filled out from reference TRBV7-2 and TRBJ2-7, the complete variable domain reads GAGVSQSPSNKVTEKGKDVELRCDPISGHTALYWYRQSLGQGLEFLIYFQGNSAPDKSGLPSDRFSAERTGGSVSTLTIQRTQQEDSAVYLCASSSTAGISYEQYFGPGTRLTVT.

The chain carries TRBV12-3 or TRBV12-4 and TRBJ2-3, with TRBD2 matching over 15 bases. The V gene end was trimmed by 5 bases and the J gene end by 3 bases; junction bases not matched to a gene: 6. CDR3 length: 17 amino acids. CDR3 in amino acids: CASSKGTSGGITDTQYF. The CDR3 region has the DNA TGTGCCAGCAGTAAAGGGACTAGCGGGGGGATAACAGATACGCAGTATTTT.

This clonotype was seen more than once but under ten times. The chain recombines TRBV7-9 with TRBJ2-5; 9 nucleotides align to TRBD1. CDR3 length equals 16 residues. Germline values: CDR1 SEHNR, CDR2 FQNEAQ (reference sequence). V lost 2 bases, J lost 3 bases, and 7 bases stayed unmatched. In DNA form, the CDR3 reads TGTGCCAGCAGCTTAAAAAACCGGGACAGGGAAGAGACCCAGTACTTC. This codes for CASSLKNRDREETQYF.

The genes are TRBV4-3 and TRBJ2-7; 7 positions agree with TRBD2. The J segment lost 4 bases and the V segment lost 1 base, leaving 10 bases of the junction unmatched. This CDR3 contains 16 residues. Germline V gene lookup returns CDR1 LGHNA and CDR2 YSLEER. The CDR3 DNA follows: TGCGCCAGCAGCCAAGCCTTGGCGGGAGCCCCGTACGAGCAGTACTTC. The encoded protein is CASSQALAGAPYEQYF.

The CDR3 nucleotides are TGCGCCAGCAGCCAAGAGAATAGTAGACCCCAAATCCCCCGGTCCAACGTCCTGACTTTC. It yields the protein CASSQENSRPQIPRSNVLTF. The rearrangement uses TRBV4-1 and TRBJ2-6; D not resolved. Trimming took off 0 bases at V and 8 bases at J, with 26 bases between the two ends. The length of the CDR3 is 20 residues. Germline values: CDR1 MGHRA, CDR2 YSYEKL.

This clonotype was observed a few times. This chain uses TRBV21-1 with TRBJ2-3; no DNA check was done on the table's D call, TRBD1. TRBV21-1 is recorded as a pseudogene. The CDR3 spans 16 residues. CDR3 sequence: CASIPGRVASTDTQYF. The CDR3 nucleotides are TGTGCCAGCATCCCGGGGCGGGTTGCTAGCACAGATACGCAGTATTTT.

J is TRBJ2-3 and V is TRBV11-2, with a weak D call TRBD1 (5 bases). Germline CDR1 SGHAT, CDR2 FQNNGV. The CDR3 consists of 18 residues. Trimming cost V 4 bases and J 2 bases, with 22 bases left between them. CDR3 sequence: CASSSQGFGRPPTDTQYF. CDR3 coding DNA: TGTGCCAGCAGCTCCCAGGGTTTTGGCCGGCCCCCCACAGATACGCAGTATTTT.

This clonotype was seen many times. V gene TRBV29-1 combines with J gene TRBJ1-5; D is unclear. Germline V lookup: CDR1 SQVTM, CDR2 ANQGSEA. This CDR3 has 13 residues. Trimming took 4 bases from V and 7 from J, leaving 14 bases between them. The CDR3 DNA sequence: TGCAGCGTTGGGGTCGGTGTTTGGCAGCCCCAGCATTTT. Amino acid sequence: CSVGVGVWQPQHF.

This clonotype came up many times. At one end the junction does not follow the germline gene, possibly because of a read error. The genes are TRBV5-1 and TRBJ2-5; 13 nucleotides align to TRBD2. There are 15 residues in the CDR3. CDR1 SGHRS and CDR2 YFSETQ come from the germline V gene. The CDR3 region has the DNA TGTGCCAGCAGCTCCGGACTAGCGGGAGAAGAGACCCAGTACTTC. The encoded protein is CASSSGLAGEETQYF.

This chain uses TRBV28 with TRBJ1-2; 9 nucleotides align to TRBD1. V lost 6 bases, J lost 9 bases, and 17 bases stayed unmatched. The CDR3 runs to 16 residues. CDR1 MDHEN and CDR2 SYDVKM come from the germline V gene. CDR3 region: CASSRPFGTGKRSYTF. As DNA, the CDR3 is TGTGCCAGCAGCAGACCATTCGGGACAGGGAAAAGGAGCTACACCTTC.

This clonotype was seen at least ten times. The genes are TRBV12-3 or TRBV12-4 and TRBJ2-3, with 9 positions matching TRBD2. The CDR3 totals 16 residues. V lost 4 bases, J lost 0 bases, and 5 bases stayed unmatched. As DNA, the CDR3 is TGTGCCAGCAGTTCACTCCTAGCGGGGAGCACAGATACGCAGTATTTT. Its translation: CASSSLLAGSTDTQYF.

This chain connects TRBV30 to TRBJ2-7; D may be TRBD2 (6 bases). Trimming removed 0 bases from V and 1 base from J, with 16 bases in between. Germline CDR1 GTSNPN, CDR2 SVGIG (reference sequence). The CDR3 consists of 16 residues. The CDR3 DNA is TGTGCCTGGAGTGTACCCGGAGGGGTCTATTCCTACGAGCAGTACTTC. It specifies CAWSVPGGVYSYEQYF.

This clonotype showed up just a few times. J is TRBJ2-2 and V is TRBV29-1, with a possible D match to TRBD1 (6 bases). In germline, CDR1 is SQVTM, CDR2 ANQGSEA. Trimming took 5 bases from V and 1 from J, leaving 8 bases between them. The CDR3 has 13 amino acids. The CDR3 DNA is TGCAGCGTTCAGGGGAGGAACACCGGGGAGCTGTTTTTT. It is translated as CSVQGRNTGELFF.

The table lists this clonotype with a few counts. The chain recombines TRBV6-2 or TRBV6-3 with TRBJ1-4, with unresolved D. Germline V gene data show CDR1 as MNHEY and CDR2 as SVGEGT. CDR3 length: 13 residues. The V gene lost 4 bases and the J gene lost 7 bases, with 10 bases spanning the gap. The CDR3 loop is CASSSATGEKLFF. CDR3 nucleotides: TGTGCCAGCAGTTCGGCGACTGGTGAAAAACTGTTTTTT.